The clone carrying this TCR beta chain was seen many times. Its antigen is unidentified. Each diagnosis was grounded in clinical symptoms, serum thyroxine and TRAb, thyroid ultrasound, and orbital computed tomography. The sample, blood from the first hyperthyroidism diagnosis, precedes any ophthalmopathy symptoms. PBMCs were sourced from more than 7.5 ml fresh peripheral blood. What was amplified from RNA transcripts were TCR beta CDR3 regions. TCR CDR3 regions were first amplified by RT-PCR with HTBI primers. TCRdb reanalysed the multiplex PCR reads using MiXCR and keeps one entry per CDR3 protein. This sample yields 600,000 to 850,000 distinct CDR3 sequences, of which roughly a sixth are seen a single time; roughly a sixth belongs to the top ten. This entry is derived from a study of T cells in Graves' hyperthyroidism and ophthalmopathy. Losses at the gene ends were 5 bases for V and 3 bases for J; bases not matched to a gene: 7. The CDR3 length is 16 residues. Germline V CDR1 and CDR2: MNHEY, SVGAGI.

Overall study findings and caveats: The majority of expanded thyroid clonotypes above 0.001 also appeared in blood.

The clonotype was recovered from a woman aged 45 to 65 with Graves' hyperthyroidism that later progressed to Graves' ophthalmopathy. Sequences were obtained from blood. This chain connects TRBV6-5 to TRBJ2-5, with 12 bases fitting TRBD2. For the CDR3, the DNA is TGTGCCAGCAGTCGGACTAGCGGGGTGGGGGAAGAGACCCAGTACTTC. This codes for CASSRTSGVGEETQYF.